These T cell receptor beta chains were read from a single sample in a study of spatial heterogeneity in lung cancer. TCRdb passed the 5' RACE reads through MiXCR, listing each CDR3 protein once. The top ten clones hold roughly 32% of a sample with 43,000 or so distinct CDR3 sequences, roughly 12% of them seen once. The sample consisted of PBMCs, taken at follow-up. The receptor set was obtained from a male donor with early-stage non-small cell lung cancer. Both conserved end residues are part of each CDR3. The D gene is left open where the match is weak. The listing skips clone size in some rows; elsewhere it reads once, few, many or a size class.

13,TRBV10-3,TRBJ1-2,many,.,TGTGCCATCAGTGAGTCATCCGGGAATGGCTACACCTTC,CAISESSGNGYTF
15,TRBV5-1,TRBJ2-1,many,TRBD2,TGCGCCAGCAGCTTCGCTACGGGACTACCGGGTGAGCAGTTCTTC,CASSFATGLPGEQFF
15,TRBV29-1,TRBJ2-2,few,TRBD2,TGCAGCGTCCAACCGACTAGCGCGAACACCGGGGAGCTGTTTTTT,CSVQPTSANTGELFF
14,TRBV9,TRBJ2-5,hyperexpanded,.,TGTGCCAGCAGCGCCGAGGACAGATACGAGACCCAGTACTTC,CASSAEDRYETQYF
15,TRBV12-3/TRBV12-4,TRBJ2-3,.,TRBD2,TGTGCCAGCAGCTTGAGGACTAGCGGGGGAGATACGCAGTATTTT,CASSLRTSGGDTQYF
14,TRBV19,TRBJ1-2,many,.,TGTGCCAGTAGGAGGCTCCTGGGCCAGGATGGCTACACCTTC,CASRRLLGQDGYTF
15,TRBV20-1,TRBJ1-5,many,.,TGCAGTGCCCCCCCCGGCCAGGGCACTAATCAGCCCCAGCATTTT,CSAPPGQGTNQPQHF
13,TRBV7-9,TRBJ2-2,many,.,TGTGCCAGCAGCCCTCAGAACACCGGGGAGCTGTTTTTT,CASSPQNTGELFF
18,TRBV14,TRBJ2-6,many,.,TGTGCCAGCAGCCAAGATCTTGGACGGCCTTCTGGGGCCAACGTCCTGACTTTC,CASSQDLGRPSGANVLTF
19,TRBV6-5,TRBJ2-7,many,.,TGTGCCAGCAGTTCTCGCTTCGCGGGGCGGGACTCAGCCTCCTACGAGCAGTACTTC,CASSSRFAGRDSASYEQYF
11,TRBV2,TRBJ2-1,.,.,TGTGCCAGCAGTGAAGCGCTTGGGCAGTTCTTC,CASSEALGQFF
16,TRBV5-4,TRBJ2-5,few,TRBD2,TGTGCCAGCAGCTCCCCCCTAGCGGGAGGGCAAGAGACCCAGTACTTC,CASSSPLAGGQETQYF
16,TRBV3-1,TRBJ2-2,few,TRBD2,TGTGCCAGCAACGTCATAGGAGGGACTAGCGCCGGGGAGCTGTTTTTT,CASNVIGGTSAGELFF
14,TRBV14,TRBJ1-3,.,.,TGTGCCAGCAGCCAAGATCACGGCCTCCCTGCGCTGTATTTT,CASSQDHGLPALYF
15,TRBV12-3/TRBV12-4,TRBJ2-2,few,TRBD2,TGTGCCAGCGTGAAGGGACTAGGGGACACCGGGGAGCTGTTTTTT,CASVKGLGDTGELFF
13,TRBV28,TRBJ2-7,.,TRBD2,TGTGCCAGCAGCCAGGGAGGGAGCAACGAGCAGTACTTC,CASSQGGSNEQYF
15,TRBV4-2,TRBJ1-6,many,.,TGTGCCAGCAGCCAAGAAGGGGGATTTAATTCACCCCTCCACTTT,CASSQEGGFNSPLHF
14,TRBV7-9,TRBJ1-6,many,.,TGTGCCAGCAGCTTATCCAGGGGAGGTTCACCCCTCCACTTT,CASSLSRGGSPLHF
15,TRBV10-3,TRBJ1-5,.,.,TGTGCCATCAGCTCCTCTACAGGGAACAATCAGCCCCAGCATTTT,CAISSSTGNNQPQHF
14,TRBV6-5,TRBJ1-3,many,.,TGTGCCAGCAGCACAGGGCAATCTGGAAACACCATATATTTT,CASSTGQSGNTIYF
13,TRBV5-6,TRBJ2-3,.,TRBD1,TGTGCCAGCAGCCCCACAGGGGGCGATACGCAGTATTTT,CASSPTGGDTQYF
17,TRBV3-1,TRBJ2-1,many,TRBD2,TGTGCCAGCAGCCCCCCCGGAGGGACTAGCGGGGGAGCCACGGAGTTCTTC,CASSPPGGTSGGATEFF
16,TRBV5-6,TRBJ1-1,.,TRBD1,TGTGCCAGCAGCTTCCCGAATCGACAGGGAAGCACTGAAGCTTTCTTT,CASSFPNRQGSTEAFF
13,TRBV23-1,TRBJ2-3,.,.,TGCGCCAGCAAGATCTCTAGCACAGATACGCAGTATTTT,CASKISSTDTQYF
15,TRBV6-2/TRBV6-3,TRBJ1-1,few,.,TGTGCCAGCAGTTACCCCCGGGGGGGGTGGACTGAAGCTTTCTTT,CASSYPRGGWTEAFF